These 15 T cell receptor beta chains were sequenced from one sample in a study of T-cell memory formation after mild COVID-19. MiXCR was run by TCRdb on the 5' RACE reads, yielding one entry per CDR3 protein. Of around 440,000 distinct CDR3 sequences in the sample, roughly 18% are singletons; the top ten hold around an eighth. The sample comprised PBMCs or a T cell subset sorted from them (not recorded which). These receptors came from an adult woman who had mild COVID-19 (a few samples of this study predate the infection). Cell type and time point are not known.

The chain uses TRBV12-3 or TRBV12-4 and TRBJ2-1; perhaps TRBD2 as D (7 bases). The CDR3 contains 15 residues. The V and J ends lost 5 bases and 5 bases respectively, with 16 bases between them. The DNA of the CDR3 is TGTGCCAGCAGTCCCCGGGGGGCACCTAACAATGAGCAGTTCTTC. Amino acid sequence: CASSPRGAPNNEQFF.

This chain uses TRBV5-1 with TRBJ2-1; 12 bases line up with TRBD2. V lost 1 base, J lost 0 bases, and 8 bases stayed unmatched. From germline, CDR1 is SGHRS and CDR2 YFSETQ. This CDR3 is built from 19 residues. CDR3 in amino acids: CASSLTGLAGLSSYNEQFF. The CDR3 DNA is TGCGCCAGCAGCTTGACGGGACTAGCGGGCCTCAGCTCCTACAATGAGCAGTTCTTC. The variable domain in full, with the rest retrieved from reference TRBV5-1 and TRBJ2-1, is KAGVTQTPRYLIKTRGQQVTLSCSPISGHRSVSWYQQTPGQGLQFLFEYFSETQRNKGNFPGRFSGRQFSNSRSEMNVSTLELGDSALYLCASSLTGLAGLSSYNEQFFGPGTRLTVL.

This rearrangement joins TRBV4-3 to TRBJ2-3; D might be TRBD1 (6 bases). The CDR3 consists of 15 residues. The V end lost 2 bases, the J end lost 6 bases, and 15 bases lay between the germline ends. In germline, CDR1 is LGHNA, CDR2 YSLEER. CDR3 sequence: CASSQSTGIRDTQYF. The CDR3 DNA reads TGCGCCAGCAGCCAAAGCACAGGGATACGGGATACGCAGTATTTT.

This clonotype was recorded a few times. V gene TRBV6-1 combines with J gene TRBJ2-1; tentatively, D is TRBD2 (5 bases). From germline, CDR1 is MNHNS and CDR2 SASEGT. Trimming cost V 5 bases and J 4 bases, with 9 bases left between them. This CDR3 is built from 13 residues. The CDR3 protein is CASSSREYNEQFF. The CDR3 coding sequence is TGTGCCAGCAGTAGTAGGGAGTACAATGAGCAGTTCTTC.

This clonotype has just one count. V is TRBV5-6 and J is TRBJ2-2, with D tentatively TRBD1 (6 bases). V was cut by 4 bases and J by 4 bases, with 17 bases left in between. There are 16 residues in the CDR3. Germline V lookup: CDR1 SGHDT, CDR2 YYEEEE. The CDR3: CASSRGHPRSTGELFF. DNA for the CDR3: TGTGCCAGCAGCCGGGGACATCCTCGAAGCACCGGGGAGCTGTTTTTT.

This clonotype has a handful of counts. The rearrangement joins TRBV7-9 to TRBJ1-1, with D uncertain. The V gene lost 1 base and the J gene lost 1 base, with 7 bases spanning the gap. Germline CDR1 SEHNR, CDR2 FQNEAQ (reference sequence). The CDR3 runs 14 residues. The CDR3 loop is CASSLDTRNTEAFF. CDR3 bases: TGTGCCAGCAGCTTAGATACAAGGAACACTGAAGCTTTCTTT.

This clonotype came up a few times. The chain carries TRBV12-3 or TRBV12-4 and TRBJ2-3, with D unclear. V was cut by 6 bases and J by 4 bases, with 11 bases left in between. The length of the CDR3 is 13 residues. The CDR3 DNA is TGTGCCAGCAGCCATGACCCCTCAGATACGCAGTATTTT. Its translation is CASSHDPSDTQYF.

This clonotype was counted a few times. This rearrangement joins TRBV27 to TRBJ2-7, with 8 bases matching TRBD2. After removal of 0 bases from V and 2 bases from J, the junction contained 3 bases not matched to a gene. Per germline, CDR1 MNHEY and CDR2 SMNVEV (reference sequence). This CDR3 has 15 amino acids. The chain's CDR3 is CASSLSASGPYEQYF. CDR3 nucleotide sequence: TGTGCCAGCAGTTTATCGGCTAGCGGGCCCTACGAGCAGTACTTC.

The rearrangement links TRBV30 to TRBJ2-7, with D possibly matching TRBD1 (5 bases). Germline V gene lookup returns CDR1 GTSNPN and CDR2 SVGIG (reference sequence). The CDR3 is made up of 13 amino acids. The V end lost 0 bases, the J end lost 4 bases, and 10 bases lay between the germline ends. CDR3 DNA sequence: TGTGCCTGGAGTGTACAGGATTCATACGAGCAGTACTTC. The encoded protein is CAWSVQDSYEQYF.

The V call is TRBV4-2, the J call TRBJ1-1; 9 bases match TRBD1. The trim removed 6 bases at V and 4 bases at J, leaving 6 bases unmatched. Germline V gene sequence: CDR1 LGHNA, CDR2 YNFKEQ. The CDR3 loop spans 14 amino acids. The CDR3 sequence: CASSTGQGSTEAFF. The CDR3, as DNA: TGTGCCAGCAGTACGGGACAGGGTTCCACTGAAGCTTTCTTT.

This rearrangement joins TRBV12-3 or TRBV12-4 to TRBJ2-3, with 8 bases matching TRBD2. Germline trimming cut 6 bases from V and 3 bases from J; bases unmatched to any gene: 5. This CDR3 region has 14 residues. CDR3 amino acids: CASRRTSLTDTQYF. The CDR3 nucleotides are TGTGCCAGCAGACGGACTAGCCTGACAGATACGCAGTATTTT.

The chain employs TRBV4-3 and TRBJ2-1; TRBD2 matches at 7 bases. Germline V gene lookup returns CDR1 LGHNA and CDR2 YSLEER. The V segment lost 0 bases and the J segment 7 bases; nucleotides outside the gene matches: 12. The CDR3 is made up of 17 amino acids. This CDR3 is CASSQDLGGRTGNEQFF. CDR3 sequence (DNA): TGCGCCAGCAGCCAAGATCTCGGCGGGAGAACCGGGAATGAGCAGTTCTTC.

This clonotype was seen repeatedly, ten times or more. V and J are TRBV9 and TRBJ2-3; no definite D call. The CDR3 contains 14 residues. V was pared by 2 bases and J by 0 bases, with 7 bases between. CDR1 and CDR2 (germline): SGDLS, YYNGEE. For the CDR3, the DNA is TGTGCCAGCAGCGTCGGGCCTAGCACAGATACGCAGTATTTT. Translating gives CASSVGPSTDTQYF.

This clonotype was observed at least ten times. The V gene is TRBV4-1, the J gene TRBJ2-7; D might be TRBD2 (7 bases). Trimming removed 1 base from V and 2 bases from J, with 15 bases in between. The CDR3 is 16 residues long. The germline V gene has CDR1 MGHRA and CDR2 YSYEKL. The DNA for the CDR3 is TGCGCCAGCAGCCAAGGGGGGGGGGCAACCCCCTACGAGCAGTACTTC. Amino acid sequence: CASSQGGGATPYEQYF.

V gene TRBV12-3 or TRBV12-4 combines with J gene TRBJ1-2; D is possibly TRBD1 (5 bases). Trimming left V 5 bases short and J 4 bases short, with 11 bases between. The CDR3 consists of 13 residues. CDR3 coding DNA: TGTGCCAGCAGTCAGACAGCGGCCTATGGCTACACCTTC. The encoded protein is CASSQTAAYGYTF.